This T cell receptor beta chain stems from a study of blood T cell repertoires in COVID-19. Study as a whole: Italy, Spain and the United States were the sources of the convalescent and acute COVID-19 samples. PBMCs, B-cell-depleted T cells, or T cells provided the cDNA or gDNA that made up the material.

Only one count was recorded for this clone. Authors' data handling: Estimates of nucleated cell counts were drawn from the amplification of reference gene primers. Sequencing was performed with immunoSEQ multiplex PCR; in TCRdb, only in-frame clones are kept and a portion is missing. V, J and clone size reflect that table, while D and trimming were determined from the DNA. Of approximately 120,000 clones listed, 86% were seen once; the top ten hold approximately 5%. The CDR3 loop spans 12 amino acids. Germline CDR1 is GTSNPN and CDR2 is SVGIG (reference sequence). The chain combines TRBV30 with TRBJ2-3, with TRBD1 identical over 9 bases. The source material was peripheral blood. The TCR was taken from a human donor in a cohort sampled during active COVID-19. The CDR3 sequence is CAYDRGSDTQYF. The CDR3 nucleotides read TGTGCTTATGACAGGGGGTCAGATACGCAGTATTTT.